This TCR beta chain was recovered during a study of cytomegalovirus exposure and HLA in healthy donors. Points from the study as a whole: Data from an earlier analysis indicated that most TCR beta V segments were productive either about 90% or about 30% of the time. HLA-A and HLA-B allele assignments for most subjects were reportedly predicted accurately using TCR beta sequences.

CDR1 MGHRA and CDR2 YSYEKL come from the germline V gene. The germline V and J ends were trimmed by 4 bases and 8 bases, with 17 bases remaining between them. There are 15 residues in the CDR3. This clone was picked up a small number of times. Its matching antigen is unknown. Vbeta (60) and Jbeta (13) primers were used in the PCR. The assay was immunoSEQ multiplex PCR, and TCRdb's table has in-frame clones only and misses some. Of approximately 93,000 clones listed, 79% are singletons. The sequence was collected from a male donor in good health and CMV-seropositive. The sample was PBMCs. The chain links TRBV4-1 to TRBJ1-4; tentatively, D is TRBD1 (5 bases). CDR3 residues: CASSPLAAGGEKLFF. CDR3 in DNA: TGCGCCAGCAGCCCCCTCGCGGCGGGGGGGGAAAAACTGTTTTTT.